The 18 T cell receptor beta chains reported below all come from one sample, sequenced in a study of PD-1 blockade in mismatch repair-deficient tumors (dated by TCRdb to the late 2010s). Preparation of the library involved the immunoSEQ multiplex PCR assay. What TCRdb holds here is the immuneACCESS table cut down to in-frame rearrangements. Part of the clones is not present; checked against another copy, under half of the missing clones reflect an unresolved V gene, and the others are unexplained. The sample table holds some 120,000 clones, of which around three quarters were seen once. The ten largest account for 4.5% to 5.5% of the sample. The starting material was peripheral blood, obtained about 60 weeks after starting pembrolizumab. The receptor source for this set is an adult with mismatch repair-deficient cancer.

The rearrangement links TRBV5-4 to TRBJ2-1; 11 bases match TRBD2. The trim removed 3 bases at V and 4 bases at J, leaving 12 bases unmatched. Germline CDR1 reads SGHNT; CDR2 reads YYREEE (reference sequence). The length of the CDR3 is 18 residues. The CDR3 DNA reads TGTGCCAGCAGCTCCGGGACTAGCGGAACTATTATATACAATGAGCAGTTCTTC. Its translation: CASSSGTSGTIIYNEQFF.

The chain couples TRBV7-3 to TRBJ2-2; tentative D call: TRBD2 (6 bases). Germline values: CDR1 SGHTA, CDR2 FQGTGA. The germline V and J ends were trimmed by 5 bases and 2 bases, with 9 bases remaining between them. The CDR3 totals 14 residues. In DNA, the CDR3 is TGTGCCAGCAGCCGGGGGACTAACACCGGGGAGCTGTTTTTT. This gives the protein CASSRGTNTGELFF.

The J gene is TRBJ2-5, the V gene TRBV7-8; D is unclear. The germline V gene has CDR1 SGHVS and CDR2 FQNEAQ. This CDR3 region has 14 residues. V shed 5 bases and J shed 2 bases, with 12 bases lying between them. This chain's CDR3 is CASSEAVGQETQYF. The CDR3, as DNA: TGTGCCAGCAGCGAAGCTGTGGGGCAAGAGACCCAGTACTTC.

This clone showed up just once. This sequence joins TRBV12-5 and TRBJ2-2; 10 nucleotides align to TRBD1. Unmatched junction bases numbered 2, after V lost 4 bases and J lost 3 bases. The germline CDR1 and CDR2 sequences are LGHNT and FRNRAP. The CDR3 sequence is 15 residues long. This CDR3 is CASGSGTGDTGELFF. DNA for the CDR3: TGTGCTAGTGGTTCCGGGACAGGGGACACCGGGGAGCTGTTTTTT.

The V gene is TRBV7-9, the J gene TRBJ1-3; D might be TRBD1 (5 bases). The V and J ends lost 3 bases and 4 bases respectively, with 10 bases between them. Germline lookup yields CDR1 SEHNR and CDR2 FQNEAQ (reference sequence). This CDR3 has 14 residues. CDR3 nucleotides: TGTGCCAGCAGCTTCCAGGGTTCCGGAAACACCATATATTTT. Amino acids: CASSFQGSGNTIYF.

The rearrangement uses TRBV25-1 and TRBJ2-4, with 8 bases that match TRBD1. J gave up 8 bases and V 8 bases, and 11 bases lay outside the gene matches. CDR3 length equals 14 residues. Germline CDR1 MGHDK, CDR2 SYGVNS. The CDR3 loop reads CASLSDREVDIQYF. For the CDR3, the DNA is TGTGCCAGCCTTTCGGACAGGGAGGTGGACATTCAGTACTTC.

The chain combines TRBV28 with TRBJ1-1; 8 nucleotides match TRBD1. CDR3 size: 15 residues. Unmatched junction bases numbered 5, after V lost 4 bases and J lost 1 base. Germline values: CDR1 MDHEN, CDR2 SYDVKM. The CDR3 loop is CASSSRGLQNTEAFF. CDR3 nucleotide sequence: TGTGCCAGCAGTTCCAGGGGGCTACAGAACACTGAAGCTTTCTTT.

The CDR3 bases are TGTGCCAGCAGCAGGGGCCCCAATCAGCCCCAGCATTTT. Translating gives CASSRGPNQPQHF. The rearrangement links TRBV6-5 to TRBJ1-5; D perhaps matches TRBD1 (6 bases). The CDR3 spans 13 residues. Looked up from germline, CDR1 is MNHEY and CDR2 is SVGAGI. V was trimmed by 6 bases and J by 3 bases, leaving 9 bases between them.

This clone appeared a few times. The gene calls are TRBV6-5 and TRBJ2-2, with 14 bases identical to TRBD2. The CDR3 extends over 14 amino acids. Germline CDR1 MNHEY, CDR2 SVGAGI. V shed 10 bases and J 7 bases; nucleotides not matched to a gene: 5. The CDR3 protein is CATGTSGSGGELFF. The CDR3 DNA reads as TGTGCCACCGGGACTAGCGGGAGTGGCGGGGAGCTGTTTTTT.

The chain couples TRBV11-2 to TRBJ1-2, with 9 bases matching TRBD1. The junction had 9 bases not matched to a gene; V was cut back by 5 bases and J by 5 bases. Per the germline V gene, CDR1 is SGHAT and CDR2 is FQNNGV. The CDR3 loop spans 15 amino acids. The CDR3 protein is CASSLAQGQGYGYTF. The CDR3 nucleotides read TGTGCCAGCAGCCTAGCGCAGGGACAGGGATATGGCTACACCTTC.

In its sample, this clone was seen a few times. The gene calls are TRBV28 and TRBJ2-2; TRBD1 agrees at 8 bases. With V trimmed by 6 bases and J by 4 bases, 7 bases remained unmatched. The germline V gene has CDR1 MDHEN and CDR2 SYDVKM. The CDR3 is 15 residues long. The CDR3: CASSQTGAGTGELFF. The CDR3 DNA reads TGTGCCAGCAGCCAGACAGGGGCGGGCACCGGGGAGCTGTTTTTT.

The rearrangement joins TRBV18 to TRBJ2-5; D ambiguous. This CDR3 region has 14 residues. The germline gives CDR1 KGHSH, CDR2 LQKENI. Trimming cost V 3 bases and J 5 bases, with 13 bases left between them. The CDR3 loop is CASSPVKVGETQYF. CDR3 nucleotides: TGTGCCAGCTCACCCGTAAAGGTCGGGGAGACCCAGTACTTC.

This clone was picked up one time. The chain combines TRBV5-1 with TRBJ1-1; possibly TRBD1 for D (6 bases). Trimming cost V 4 bases and J 1 base, with 14 bases left between them. The V gene's germline CDR1 is SGHRS and CDR2 YFSETQ. This CDR3 is 15 amino acids long. This CDR3 is CASSMNPGQNTEAFF. The CDR3 DNA sequence: TGCGCCAGCAGCATGAATCCGGGACAGAACACTGAAGCTTTCTTT.

V gene TRBV7-9 combines with J gene TRBJ1-2; D uncertain. Germline CDR1 and CDR2: SEHNR and FQNEAQ (reference sequence). The CDR3 is 12 amino acids. V lost 0 bases and J 5 bases, leaving 4 bases between the germline ends. The CDR3 nucleotides are TGTGCCAGCAGCTTAGCAGATTATGGCTACACCTTC. Residues: CASSLADYGYTF.

This clone was observed once. The chain couples TRBV14 to TRBJ2-1, with 9 bases that match TRBD2. Germline lookup yields CDR1 SGHDN and CDR2 FVKESK. The ends lost 1 base at V and 1 base at J; junction bases unmatched: 2. The CDR3 runs 16 residues. The chain's CDR3 is CASSQVAGGSYNEQFF. In DNA form, the CDR3 reads TGTGCCAGCAGCCAAGTTGCGGGAGGGTCCTACAATGAGCAGTTCTTC.

The rearrangement uses TRBV7-9 and TRBJ1-1; 9 nucleotides align to TRBD1. The CDR3 extends over 16 amino acids. Germline V lookup: CDR1 SEHNR, CDR2 FQNEAQ (reference sequence). J lost 0 bases, V lost 0 bases, and 2 bases had no gene match. CDR3 residues: CASSLAGQGMNTEAFF. The CDR3 DNA follows: TGTGCCAGCAGCTTAGCGGGACAGGGAATGAACACTGAAGCTTTCTTT.

J is TRBJ2-2 and V is TRBV11-2; D is undetermined. The CDR3 runs 15 residues. Looked up from germline, CDR1 is SGHAT and CDR2 is FQNNGV. The V gene lost 2 bases and the J gene lost 6 bases, with 13 bases spanning the gap. The CDR3 protein is CASSLIYSQAGELFF. The DNA for the CDR3 is TGTGCCAGCAGCTTAATTTATAGTCAGGCCGGGGAGCTGTTTTTT. The whole variable domain, remainder taken from reference TRBV11-2 and TRBJ2-2, is EAGVAQSPRYKIIEKRQSVAFWCNPISGHATLYWYQQILGQGPKLLIQFQNNGVVDDSQLPKDRFSAERLKGVDSTLKIQPAKLEDSAVYLCASSLIYSQAGELFFGEGSRLTVL.

The gene calls are TRBV25-1 and TRBJ2-2, with TRBD2 matching 7 bases. V dropped 10 bases and J dropped 7; count of bases not matched to a gene: 12. There are 14 residues in the CDR3. Germline V gives CDR1 MGHDK, CDR2 SYGVNS. As DNA, the CDR3 is TGTGCCACCCTGGGGAGGGCCTATGGCGGGGAGCTGTTTTTT. This translates into CATLGRAYGGELFF.